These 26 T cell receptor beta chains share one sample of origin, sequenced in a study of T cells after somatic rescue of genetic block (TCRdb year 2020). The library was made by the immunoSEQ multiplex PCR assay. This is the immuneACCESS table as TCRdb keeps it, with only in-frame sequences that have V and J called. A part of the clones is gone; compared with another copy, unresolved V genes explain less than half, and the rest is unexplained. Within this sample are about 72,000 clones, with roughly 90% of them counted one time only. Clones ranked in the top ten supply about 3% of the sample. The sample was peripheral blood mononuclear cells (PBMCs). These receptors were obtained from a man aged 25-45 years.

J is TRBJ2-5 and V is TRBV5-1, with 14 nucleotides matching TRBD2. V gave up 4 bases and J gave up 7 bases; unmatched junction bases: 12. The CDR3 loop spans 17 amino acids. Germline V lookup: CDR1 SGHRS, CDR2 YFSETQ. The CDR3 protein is CASSLTSGGASRGTQYF. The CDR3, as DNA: TGCGCCAGCAGCCTGACTAGCGGGGGGGCTTCAAGAGGGACCCAGTACTTC.

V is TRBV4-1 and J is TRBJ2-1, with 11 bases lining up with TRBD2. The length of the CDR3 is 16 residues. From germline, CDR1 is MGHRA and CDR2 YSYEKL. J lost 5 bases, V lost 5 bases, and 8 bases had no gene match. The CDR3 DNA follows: TGCGCCAGCAGCGCGGAACTAGCGGGGGCCAACAATGAGCAGTTCTTC. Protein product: CASSAELAGANNEQFF.

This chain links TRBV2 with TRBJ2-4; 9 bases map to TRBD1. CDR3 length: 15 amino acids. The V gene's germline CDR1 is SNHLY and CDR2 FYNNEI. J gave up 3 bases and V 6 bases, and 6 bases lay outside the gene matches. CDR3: CASRRGQGGKNIQYF. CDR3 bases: TGTGCCAGCAGGAGGGGACAGGGCGGCAAAAACATTCAGTACTTC.

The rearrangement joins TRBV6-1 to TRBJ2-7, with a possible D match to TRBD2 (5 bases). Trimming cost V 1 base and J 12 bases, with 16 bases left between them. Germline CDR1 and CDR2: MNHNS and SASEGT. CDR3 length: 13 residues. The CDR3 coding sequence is TGTGCCAGCAGTGAAGTCGCCCGGGAACTTCGGTACTTC. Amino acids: CASSEVARELRYF.

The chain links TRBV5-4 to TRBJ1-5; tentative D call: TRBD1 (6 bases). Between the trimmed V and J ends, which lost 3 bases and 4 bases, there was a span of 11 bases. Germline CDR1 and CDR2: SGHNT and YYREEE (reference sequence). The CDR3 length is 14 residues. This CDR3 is CASSSGGPNQPQHF. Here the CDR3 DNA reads TGTGCCAGCAGCTCGGGGGGGCCTAATCAGCCCCAGCATTTT.

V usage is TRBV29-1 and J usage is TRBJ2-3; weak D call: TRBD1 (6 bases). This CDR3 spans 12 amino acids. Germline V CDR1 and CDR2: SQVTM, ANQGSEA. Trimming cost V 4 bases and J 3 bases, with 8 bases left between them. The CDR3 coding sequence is TGCAGCGTTGGGACAGTTACAGATACGCAGTATTTT. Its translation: CSVGTVTDTQYF.

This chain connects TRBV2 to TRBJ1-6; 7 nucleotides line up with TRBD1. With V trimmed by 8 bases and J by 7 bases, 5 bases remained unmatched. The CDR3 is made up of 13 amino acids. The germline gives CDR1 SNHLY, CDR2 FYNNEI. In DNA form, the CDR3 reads TGTGCCAGCCGAAGGACAGGAAATTCACCCCTCCACTTT. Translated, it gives CASRRTGNSPLHF.

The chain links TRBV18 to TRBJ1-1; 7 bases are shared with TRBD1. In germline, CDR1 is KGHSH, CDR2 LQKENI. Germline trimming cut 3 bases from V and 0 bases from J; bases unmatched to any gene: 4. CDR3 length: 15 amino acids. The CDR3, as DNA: TGTGCCAGCTCACCCGGGACAGTGATGAACACTGAAGCTTTCTTT. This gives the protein CASSPGTVMNTEAFF. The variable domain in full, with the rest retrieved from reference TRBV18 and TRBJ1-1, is NAGVMQNPRHLVRRRGQEARLRCSPMKGHSHVYWYRQLPEEGLKFMVYLQKENIIDESGMPKERFSAEFPKEGPSILRIQQVVRGDSAAYFCASSPGTVMNTEAFFGQGTRLTVV.

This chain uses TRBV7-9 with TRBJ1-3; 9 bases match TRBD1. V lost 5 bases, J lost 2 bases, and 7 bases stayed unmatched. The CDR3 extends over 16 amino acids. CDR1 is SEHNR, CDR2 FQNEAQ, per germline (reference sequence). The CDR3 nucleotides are TGTGCCAGCAGCAAAATAACAGGGGGCGCTGGAAACACCATATATTTT. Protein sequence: CASSKITGGAGNTIYF.

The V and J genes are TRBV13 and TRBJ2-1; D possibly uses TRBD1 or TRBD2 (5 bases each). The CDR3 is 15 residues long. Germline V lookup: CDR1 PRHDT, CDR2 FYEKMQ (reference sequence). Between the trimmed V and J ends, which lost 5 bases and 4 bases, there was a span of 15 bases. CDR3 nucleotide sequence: TGTGCCAGCAGCATCGGGGCCCCCCCTTACAATGAGCAGTTCTTC. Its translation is CASSIGAPPYNEQFF.

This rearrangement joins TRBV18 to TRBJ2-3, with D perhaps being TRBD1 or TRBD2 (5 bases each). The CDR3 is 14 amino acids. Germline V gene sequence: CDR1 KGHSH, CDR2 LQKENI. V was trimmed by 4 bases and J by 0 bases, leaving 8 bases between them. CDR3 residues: CASSHRDSTDTQYF. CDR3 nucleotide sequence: TGTGCCAGCTCACACCGGGACAGCACAGATACGCAGTATTTT. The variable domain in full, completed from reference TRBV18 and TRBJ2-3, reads NAGVMQNPRHLVRRRGQEARLRCSPMKGHSHVYWYRQLPEEGLKFMVYLQKENIIDESGMPKERFSAEFPKEGPSILRIQQVVRGDSAAYFCASSHRDSTDTQYFGPGTRLTVL.

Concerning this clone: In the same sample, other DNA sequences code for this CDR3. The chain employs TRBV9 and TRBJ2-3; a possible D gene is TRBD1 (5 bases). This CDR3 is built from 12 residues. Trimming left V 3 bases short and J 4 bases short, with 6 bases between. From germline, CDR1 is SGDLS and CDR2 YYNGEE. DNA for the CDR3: TGTGCCAGCAGCGGGGGCGCAGATACGCAGTATTTT. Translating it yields CASSGGADTQYF.

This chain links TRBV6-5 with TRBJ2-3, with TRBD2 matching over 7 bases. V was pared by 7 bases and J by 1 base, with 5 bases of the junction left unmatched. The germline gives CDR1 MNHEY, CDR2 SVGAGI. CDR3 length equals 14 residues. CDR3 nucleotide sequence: TGTGCCAGCACCCGAGCGGGGCGCACAGATACGCAGTATTTT. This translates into CASTRAGRTDTQYF.

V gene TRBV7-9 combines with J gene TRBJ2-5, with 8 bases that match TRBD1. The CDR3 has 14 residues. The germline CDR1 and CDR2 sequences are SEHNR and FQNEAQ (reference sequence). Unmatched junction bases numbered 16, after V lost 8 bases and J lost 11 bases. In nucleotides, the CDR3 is TGTGCCAGCGGATTCTATCAGGGGGCGGGTGAGCAGTACTTC. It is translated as CASGFYQGAGEQYF.

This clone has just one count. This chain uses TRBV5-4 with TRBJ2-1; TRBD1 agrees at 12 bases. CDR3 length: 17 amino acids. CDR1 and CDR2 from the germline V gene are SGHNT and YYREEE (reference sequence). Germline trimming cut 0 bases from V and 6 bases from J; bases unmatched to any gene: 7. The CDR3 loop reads CASSLDPGQGAFNEQFF. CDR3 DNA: TGTGCCAGCAGCTTGGACCCGGGACAGGGGGCGTTCAATGAGCAGTTCTTC.

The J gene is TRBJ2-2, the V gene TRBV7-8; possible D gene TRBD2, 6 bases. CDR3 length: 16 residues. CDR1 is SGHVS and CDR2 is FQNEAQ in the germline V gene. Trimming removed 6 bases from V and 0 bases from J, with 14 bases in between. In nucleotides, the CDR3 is TGTGCCAGCAGAGAAGGGACTCTCGCGAACACCGGGGAGCTGTTTTTT. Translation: CASREGTLANTGELFF. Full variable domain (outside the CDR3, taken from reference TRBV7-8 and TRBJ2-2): GAGVSQSPRYKVAKRGQDVALRCDPISGHVSLFWYQQALGQGPEFLTYFQNEAQLDKSGLPSDRFFAERPEGSVSTLKIQRTQQEDSAVYLCASREGTLANTGELFFGEGSRLTVL.

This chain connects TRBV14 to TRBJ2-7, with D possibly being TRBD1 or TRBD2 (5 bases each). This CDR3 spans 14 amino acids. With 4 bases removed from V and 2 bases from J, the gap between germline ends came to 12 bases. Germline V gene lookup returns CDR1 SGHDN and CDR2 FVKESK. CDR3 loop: CASSPWDGAYEQYF. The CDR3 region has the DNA TGTGCCAGCAGCCCATGGGACGGAGCCTACGAGCAGTACTTC.

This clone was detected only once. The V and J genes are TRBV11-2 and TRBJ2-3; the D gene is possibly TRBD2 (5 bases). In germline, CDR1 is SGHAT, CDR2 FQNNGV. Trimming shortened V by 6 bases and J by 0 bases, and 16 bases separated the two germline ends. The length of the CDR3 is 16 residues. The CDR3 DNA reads TGTGCCAGCAGGCATATTTCGGGAACTAGCACAGATACGCAGTATTTT. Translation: CASRHISGTSTDTQYF.

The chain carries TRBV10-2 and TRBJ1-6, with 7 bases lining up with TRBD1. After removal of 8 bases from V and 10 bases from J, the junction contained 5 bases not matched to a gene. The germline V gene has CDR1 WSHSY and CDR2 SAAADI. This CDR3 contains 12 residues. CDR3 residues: CASATQGSPLHF. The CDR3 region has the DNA TGCGCCAGCGCTACACAGGGGTCACCCCTCCACTTT.

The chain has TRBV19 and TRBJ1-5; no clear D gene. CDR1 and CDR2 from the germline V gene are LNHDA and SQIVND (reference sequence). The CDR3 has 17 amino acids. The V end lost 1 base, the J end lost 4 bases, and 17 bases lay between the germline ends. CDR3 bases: TGTGCCAGTAGTATAGTCGCCTCAAGGCCCAGAAATCAGCCCCAGCATTTT. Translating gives CASSIVASRPRNQPQHF.

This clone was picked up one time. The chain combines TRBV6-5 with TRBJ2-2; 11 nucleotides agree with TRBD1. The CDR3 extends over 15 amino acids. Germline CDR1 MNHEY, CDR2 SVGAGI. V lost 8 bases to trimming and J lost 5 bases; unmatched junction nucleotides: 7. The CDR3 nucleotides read TGTGCCAGCCAACCGGACAGGGGGCGTACCGGGGAGCTGTTTTTT. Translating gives CASQPDRGRTGELFF.

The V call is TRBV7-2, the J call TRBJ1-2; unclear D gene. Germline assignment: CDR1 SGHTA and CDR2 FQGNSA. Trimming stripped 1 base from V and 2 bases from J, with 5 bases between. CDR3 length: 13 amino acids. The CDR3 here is CASSLELNYGYTF. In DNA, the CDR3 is TGTGCCAGCAGCTTAGAGTTGAACTATGGCTACACCTTC.

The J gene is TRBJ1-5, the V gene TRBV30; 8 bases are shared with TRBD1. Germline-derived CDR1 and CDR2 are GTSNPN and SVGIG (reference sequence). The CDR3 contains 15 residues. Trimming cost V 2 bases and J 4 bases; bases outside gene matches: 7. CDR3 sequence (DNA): TGTGCCTGGAGTCTCCCGACAGGGGCGAATCAGCCCCAGCATTTT. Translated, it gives CAWSLPTGANQPQHF.

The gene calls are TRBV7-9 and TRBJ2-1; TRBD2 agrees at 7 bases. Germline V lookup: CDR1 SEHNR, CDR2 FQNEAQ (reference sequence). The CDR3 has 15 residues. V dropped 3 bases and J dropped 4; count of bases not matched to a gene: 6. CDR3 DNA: TGTGCCAGCAGCTTTAGCGCGGGAGCTTACAATGAGCAGTTCTTC. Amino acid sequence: CASSFSAGAYNEQFF.

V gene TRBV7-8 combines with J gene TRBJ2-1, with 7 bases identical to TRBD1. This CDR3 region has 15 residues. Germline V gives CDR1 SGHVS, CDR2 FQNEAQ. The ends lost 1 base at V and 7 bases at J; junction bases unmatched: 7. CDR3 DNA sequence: TGTGCCAGCAGCTTAGGGGACAGTCGCGGGAATGAGCAGTTCTTC. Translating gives CASSLGDSRGNEQFF.

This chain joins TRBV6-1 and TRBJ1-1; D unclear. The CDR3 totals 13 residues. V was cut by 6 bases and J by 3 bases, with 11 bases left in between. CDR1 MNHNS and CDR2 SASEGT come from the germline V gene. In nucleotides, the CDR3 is TGTGCCAGCAGGGCAATTTCGGACACTGAAGCTTTCTTT. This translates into CASRAISDTEAFF.